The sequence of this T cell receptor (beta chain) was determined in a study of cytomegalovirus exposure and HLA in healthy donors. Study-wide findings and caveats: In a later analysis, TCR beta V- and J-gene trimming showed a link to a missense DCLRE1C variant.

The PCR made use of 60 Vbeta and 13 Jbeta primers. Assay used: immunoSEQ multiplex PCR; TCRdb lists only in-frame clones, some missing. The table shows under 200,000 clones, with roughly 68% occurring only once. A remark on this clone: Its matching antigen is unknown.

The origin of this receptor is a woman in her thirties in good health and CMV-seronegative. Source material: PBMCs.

The CDR3 sequence is CASSYAAQGARNTQYF. The CDR3 nucleotides are TGTGCCAGCAGTTACGCCGCACAGGGGGCGCGAAATACGCAGTATTTT. This chain connects TRBV6-5 to TRBJ2-3; 9 positions match TRBD1. Germline loops: CDR1 MNHEY, CDR2 SVGAGI. The CDR3 runs to 16 residues. With V trimmed by 2 bases and J by 7 bases, 10 bases remained unmatched.